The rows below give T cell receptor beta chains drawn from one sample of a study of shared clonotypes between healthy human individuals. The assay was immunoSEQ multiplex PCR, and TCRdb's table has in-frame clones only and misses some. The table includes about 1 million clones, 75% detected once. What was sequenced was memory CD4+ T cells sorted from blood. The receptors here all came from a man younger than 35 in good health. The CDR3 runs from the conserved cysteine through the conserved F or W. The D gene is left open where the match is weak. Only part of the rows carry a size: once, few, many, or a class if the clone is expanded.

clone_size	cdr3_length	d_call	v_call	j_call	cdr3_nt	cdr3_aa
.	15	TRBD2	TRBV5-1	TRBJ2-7	TGCGCCAGCAGCCTATTAGCGGGGGGCTCCTACGAGCAGTACTTC	CASSLLAGGSYEQYF
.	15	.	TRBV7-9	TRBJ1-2	TGTGCCAGCAGCTTAGCTGGGCGACAGGTCTATGGCTACACCTTC	CASSLAGRQVYGYTF
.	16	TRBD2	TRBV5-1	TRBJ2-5	TGCGCCAGCAGCAGGACTAGCGGGAGGGCCACAGAGACCCAGTACTTC	CASSRTSGRATETQYF
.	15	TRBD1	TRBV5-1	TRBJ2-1	TGCGCCAGCAGCCCCGGACAGGGAGGCTACAATGAGCAGTTCTTC	CASSPGQGGYNEQFF
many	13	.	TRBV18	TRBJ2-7	TGTGCCAGCTCACCCCTTCCTGGCTACGAGCAGTACTTC	CASSPLPGYEQYF
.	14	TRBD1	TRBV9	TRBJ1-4	TGTGCCAGCAGCGTCGGCAGGGGGAATGAAAAACTGTTTTTT	CASSVGRGNEKLFF
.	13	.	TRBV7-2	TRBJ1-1	TGTGCCAGCAGCTTAGGAGGGAGGACTGAAGCTTTCTTT	CASSLGGRTEAFF
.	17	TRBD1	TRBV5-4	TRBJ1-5	TGTGCCAGCAGTTACCAGACAGGGGATGTGGGCAATCAGCCCCAGCATTTT	CASSYQTGDVGNQPQHF
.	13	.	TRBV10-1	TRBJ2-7	TGCGCCAGCAGTGAGTCTGGGGTCCACGAGCAGTACTTC	CASSESGVHEQYF
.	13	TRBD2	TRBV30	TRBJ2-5	TGTGCCTGGAACCCGGGAGGGGCAGAGACCCAGTACTTC	CAWNPGGAETQYF
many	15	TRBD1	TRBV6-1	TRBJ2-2	TGTGCCAGCAGTGCGGGCAGGGGGCGTCCAGGGGAGCTGTTTTTT	CASSAGRGRPGELFF
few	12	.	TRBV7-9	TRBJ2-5	TGTGCCAGCAGCTCAGAGGGGGAGACCCAGTACTTC	CASSSEGETQYF
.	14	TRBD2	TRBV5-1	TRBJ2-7	TGCGCCAGCACTTTGGGAGGGCTGGCCTACGAGCAGTACTTC	CASTLGGLAYEQYF
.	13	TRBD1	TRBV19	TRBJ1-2	TGTGCCAGCAAGGGACAGCGATACTATGGCTACACCTTC	CASKGQRYYGYTF
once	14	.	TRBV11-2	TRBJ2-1	TGTGCCAGCAGCCGGGTCCGTGAAATGGCAGAGCAGTTCTTC	CASSRVREMAEQFF
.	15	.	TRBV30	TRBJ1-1	TGTGCCTGGGGGCACGGAAGGGCGGGGGGCACTGAAGCTTTCTTT	CAWGHGRAGGTEAFF
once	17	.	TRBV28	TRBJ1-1	TGTGCCAGCAGTTCAGACAAGGGTAATATGATGAACACTGAAGCTTTCTTT	CASSSDKGNMMNTEAFF
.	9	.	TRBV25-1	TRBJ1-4	TGTGCCAGCAGGGAAAAACTGTTTTTT	CASREKLFF
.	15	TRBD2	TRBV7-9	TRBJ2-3	TGTGCCAGCAGTCCAACTAGCGGGGGCACAGATACGCAGTATTTT	CASSPTSGGTDTQYF
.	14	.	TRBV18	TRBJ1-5	TGTGCCAGCTCACCTTCAACAGGGAATCAGCCCCAGCATTTT	CASSPSTGNQPQHF
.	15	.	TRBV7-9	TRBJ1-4	TGTGCCAGCAGCTCGTCGGGGGGAAGGGTTGAAAAACTGTTTTTT	CASSSSGGRVEKLFF
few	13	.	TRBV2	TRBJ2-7	TGTGCCAGCAGTGAACCGAAGCGCGACGAGCAGTACTTC	CASSEPKRDEQYF
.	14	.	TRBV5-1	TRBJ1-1	TGCGCCAGCAGCTGGTCAACGGGTGGCACTGAAGCTTTCTTT	CASSWSTGGTEAFF
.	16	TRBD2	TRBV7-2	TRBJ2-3	TGTGCCAGCAGCCGAGGGACTAGCGGTTGGACAGATACGCAGTATTTT	CASSRGTSGWTDTQYF
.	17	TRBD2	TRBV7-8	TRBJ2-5	TGTGCCAGCATCCCCGTTTTGACTAGCGGAGTCAGGGAGACCCAGTACTTC	CASIPVLTSGVRETQYF
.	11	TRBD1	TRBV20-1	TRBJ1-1	TGCCGATTCCTGACAGGGGGTGGATCTTTCTTT	CRFLTGGGSFF
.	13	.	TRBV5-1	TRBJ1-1	TGCGCCAGCAGCTTGGAGGGGGGTCTGGCAGCTTTCTTT	CASSLEGGLAAFF
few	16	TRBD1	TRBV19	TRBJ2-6	TGTGCCAGTAGTCACCGACAGGGATCTGGGGCCAACGTCCTGACTTTC	CASSHRQGSGANVLTF
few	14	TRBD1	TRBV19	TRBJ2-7	TGTGCCAGTAGGGGGACAGGGGAAACGGGCGAGCAGTACTTC	CASRGTGETGEQYF
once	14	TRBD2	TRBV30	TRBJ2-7	TGTGCCTGGAGTGGGGGGGGAGCTTTCTACGAGCAGTACTTC	CAWSGGGAFYEQYF
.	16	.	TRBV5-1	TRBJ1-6	TGCGCCAGCAGCTTAGGTGCGGGATCCTATAATTCACCCCTCCACTTT	CASSLGAGSYNSPLHF
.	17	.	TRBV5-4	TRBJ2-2	TGCGCCAGCAGCCAAGATTCGGAGGGGACGATCACCGGGGAGCTGTTTTTT	CASSQDSEGTITGELFF
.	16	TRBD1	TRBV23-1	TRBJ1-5	TGCGCCAGCAGTCAATCCTCAAGACAGGGTCAGAGGCCCCAGCATTTT	CASSQSSRQGQRPQHF
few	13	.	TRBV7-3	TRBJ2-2	TGTGCCAGCAGCGGGACTTTCCCCGGGGAGCTGTTTTTT	CASSGTFPGELFF